The source of this T cell receptor beta chain is a study of OX40 agonist ivuxolimab in advanced cancers. Study details: Eligibility admitted prior anti-PD-1, anti-PD-L1 or anti-CTLA-4 therapy; about 39% had some.

Samples of blood were obtained at baseline, on cycle 4 day 1, and on cycle 7 day 1. Per the germline V gene, CDR1 is SGHRS and CDR2 is YFSETQ. The J segment lost 5 bases and the V segment lost 4 bases, leaving 5 bases of the junction unmatched. The CDR3 has 13 amino acids. The method was immunoSEQ multiplex PCR; TCRdb's version includes in-frame clones alone and lacks a portion of them. The table has around 66,000 clones, around nine tenths seen once; the top ten hold 0.3% to 0.45%. The receptor's source is an adult with an advanced solid tumor such as melanoma, head and neck, liver or kidney cancer. V usage is TRBV5-1 and J usage is TRBJ1-1, with 7 positions matching TRBD1. The input for sequencing was CD4+ or CD8+ T cells sorted from blood, taken in a trial of the OX40 agonist ivuxolimab. CDR3: CASSARQGTEAFF. DNA of the CDR3: TGCGCCAGCAGCGCCCGACAGGGAACTGAAGCTTTCTTT.